Listed below are T cell receptor beta chains from one sample, sequenced in a study of cytomegalovirus exposure and HLA in healthy donors. Only in-frame clones appear in the TCRdb table, and some are missing; sequencing was by immunoSEQ multiplex PCR. The sample has about 43,000 clones, under 65% seen once. Sequences were obtained from PBMCs. The receptors here all came from a human donor in good health. CDR3s include the opening cysteine and the closing phenylalanine or tryptophan. The D gene is left open where the match is weak. Size tells how often a clone was seen (once, few, many) or the class of an expanded clone, and some rows leave it out.

cdr3_length	d_call	j_call	v_call	clone_size	cdr3_aa	cdr3_nt
13	-	TRBJ2-3	TRBV9	-	CARRDTSTDTQYF	TGTGCCAGGAGGGACACCAGCACAGATACGCAGTATTTT
15	-	TRBJ1-2	TRBV4-2	few	CASSQDYQANYGYTF	TGTGCCAGCAGCCAAGACTACCAGGCTAACTATGGCTACACCTTC
14	-	TRBJ1-2	TRBV7-3	-	CASSPRGGNYGYTF	TGTGCCAGCAGCCCCCGGGGGGGAAACTATGGCTACACCTTC
11	-	TRBJ1-2	TRBV12-5	-	CASGTYLGYTF	TGTGCTAGTGGTACTTACCTGGGCTACACCTTC
14	-	TRBJ1-5	TRBV11-2	-	CASSPSGGGQPQHF	TGTGCCAGCAGCCCCTCCGGAGGCGGTCAGCCCCAGCATTTT
14	-	TRBJ2-5	TRBV29-1	once	CSVSLGGGQETQYF	TGCAGCGTGTCCCTAGGGGGAGGGCAAGAGACCCAGTACTTC
13	-	TRBJ2-5	TRBV19	-	CASNMRVGETQYF	TGTGCCAGTAACATGCGGGTCGGGGAGACCCAGTACTTC
16	TRBD2	TRBJ2-1	TRBV5-1	once	CASSPVPLAGDNEQFF	TGCGCCAGCAGCCCTGTCCCCCTAGCGGGGGACAATGAGCAGTTCTTC
13	-	TRBJ2-1	TRBV30	few	CAWSPSSYNEQFF	TGTGCCTGGAGCCCCAGCTCCTACAATGAGCAGTTCTTC
14	-	TRBJ1-2	TRBV15	-	CATEAGRSNYGYTF	TGTGCCACCGAGGCGGGGAGATCGAACTATGGCTACACCTTC
14	-	TRBJ1-2	TRBV6-1	-	CASSELTAVNGYTF	TGTGCCAGCAGTGAATTGACAGCCGTGAATGGCTACACCTTC
15	TRBD1	TRBJ2-7	TRBV10-3	-	CAISFGQGLNYEQYF	TGTGCCATCAGCTTCGGACAGGGTCTCAACTACGAGCAGTACTTC
15	-	TRBJ1-1	TRBV10-3	few	CAISELYLGNTEAFF	TGTGCCATCAGTGAGTTGTACCTCGGGAACACTGAAGCTTTCTTT
16	TRBD1	TRBJ1-6	TRBV7-6	-	CASSLAPTGGNSPLHF	TGTGCCAGCAGCTTAGCGCCAACAGGGGGGAATTCACCCCTCCACTTT
16	TRBD2	TRBJ2-1	TRBV11-3	few	CASSLGGLAGVNEQFF	TGTGCCAGCAGCCTGGGGGGACTAGCGGGGGTTAATGAGCAGTTCTTC
14	-	TRBJ2-3	TRBV6-1	-	CASSDVEGPDTQYF	TGTGCCAGCAGTGACGTTGAGGGCCCAGATACGCAGTATTTT
13	-	TRBJ1-1	TRBV30	-	CAWSLGRNTEAFF	TGTGCCTGGAGTTTGGGGAGGAACACTGAAGCTTTCTTT
11	-	TRBJ2-7	TRBV7-2	-	CASSPAYEQYF	TGTGCCAGCAGCCCCGCCTACGAGCAGTACTTC
15	-	TRBJ1-6	TRBV4-3	-	CASSPTTISNSPLHF	TGCGCCAGCAGCCCTACGACAATTTCTAATTCACCCCTCCACTTT
15	TRBD1	TRBJ2-3	TRBV6-5	-	CASSTGGSGTDTQYF	TGTGCCAGCAGTACAGGGGGCTCTGGCACAGATACGCAGTATTTT
13	-	TRBJ1-2	TRBV11-2	-	CASSLDFRYGYTF	TGTGCCAGCAGCTTAGATTTCCGGTATGGCTACACCTTC
14	-	TRBJ1-2	TRBV5-1	-	CASSFLGANYGYTF	TGCGCCAGCAGCTTTCTCGGGGCTAACTATGGCTACACCTTC
14	TRBD1	TRBJ2-2	TRBV2	-	CASGGQGISGELFF	TGTGCCAGCGGGGGACAGGGGATCTCCGGGGAGCTGTTTTTT
17	TRBD2	TRBJ2-3	TRBV7-9	-	CASSRSGTSSTTDTQYF	TGTGCCAGCAGCCGATCCGGGACTAGCAGTACCACAGATACGCAGTATTTT
13	TRBD1	TRBJ1-1	TRBV6-5	-	CASRARGDTEAFF	TGTGCCAGCAGGGCCAGGGGGGACACTGAAGCTTTCTTT
15	TRBD1	TRBJ1-1	TRBV7-2	-	CASSLGQGMNTEAFF	TGTGCCAGCAGCTTAGGACAGGGGATGAACACTGAAGCTTTCTTT
13	-	TRBJ1-3	TRBV30	few	CAWSPYSGNTIYF	TGTGCCTGGAGCCCGTACTCTGGAAACACCATATATTTT
13	TRBD2	TRBJ2-1	TRBV6-1	-	CASSFWEGNEQFF	TGTGCCAGCAGTTTTTGGGAGGGCAATGAGCAGTTCTTC
14	-	TRBJ1-4	TRBV7-9	-	CASSPGRGREKLFF	TGTGCCAGCAGCCCTGGGCGGGGCCGCGAAAAACTGTTTTTT
15	-	TRBJ2-3	TRBV10-3	-	CAISARAGSTDTQYF	TGTGCCATCAGTGCCAGGGCCGGGAGCACAGATACGCAGTATTTT
14	-	TRBJ1-2	TRBV7-8	few	CASSYQKDRHGYTF	TGTGCCAGCAGCTATCAAAAGGACAGACATGGCTACACCTTC
15	TRBD2	TRBJ2-7	TRBV6-6	-	CASSPSGASSYEQYF	TGTGCCAGCAGTCCCAGCGGGGCTAGCTCCTACGAGCAGTACTTC
17	-	TRBJ2-1	TRBV5-8	once	CASSFPTWLGLNNEQFF	TGTGCCAGCAGCTTCCCTACCTGGCTGGGGCTTAACAATGAGCAGTTCTTC
19	-	TRBJ1-5	TRBV5-1	few	CASSRGYGQQLYSNQPQHF	TGCGCCAGCAGCCGCGGATATGGACAGCAACTATATAGCAATCAGCCCCAGCATTTT
12	-	TRBJ1-5	TRBV5-1	-	CASILSNQPQHF	TGCGCCAGCATCCTCAGCAATCAGCCCCAGCATTTT
13	-	TRBJ2-7	TRBV5-5	-	CASSLAGPYEQYF	TGTGCCAGCAGCTTGGCAGGGCCCTACGAGCAGTACTTC
12	-	TRBJ1-2	TRBV9	-	CASSGGFYGYTF	TGTGCCAGCAGCGGAGGGTTCTATGGCTACACCTTC
12	-	TRBJ1-6	TRBV2	-	CASSDYYSPLHF	TGTGCCAGCAGTGATTACTATTCACCCCTCCACTTT
14	TRBD1	TRBJ1-1	TRBV19	few	CASLRDRGNTEAFF	TGTGCCAGTCTTAGGGACAGGGGAAACACTGAAGCTTTCTTT
16	TRBD1	TRBJ2-7	TRBV6-1	-	CASSEGQGAIIYEQYF	TGTGCCAGCAGTGAAGGGCAGGGGGCAATAATTTACGAGCAGTACTTC
17	TRBD2	TRBJ2-1	TRBV9	few	CASSAAPLAGGYNEQFF	TGTGCCAGCAGCGCTGCCCCGCTAGCGGGGGGGTACAATGAGCAGTTCTTC
13	-	TRBJ2-2	TRBV6-6	-	CASSSGSGVELFF	TGTGCCAGCAGTTCTGGTTCGGGTGTCGAGCTGTTTTTT
15	-	TRBJ1-5	TRBV6-6	-	CASSYTTGYNQPQHF	TGTGCCAGCAGTTACACAACAGGGTACAATCAGCCCCAGCATTTT
15	TRBD1	TRBJ1-2	TRBV11-2	-	CTSSLGGTGGRGYTF	TGTACCAGCAGCTTAGGTGGGACAGGGGGTCGCGGCTACACCTTC
15	TRBD1	TRBJ2-2	TRBV5-1	few	CASSLVAGGGGELFF	TGCGCCAGCAGCTTGGTAGCAGGGGGCGGCGGGGAGCTGTTTTTT